Listed below are T cell receptor beta chains from one sample, sequenced in a study of OX40 agonist ivuxolimab in advanced cancers. Clones were sequenced by immunoSEQ multiplex PCR, and TCRdb holds only the in-frame ones, with some missing. This sample has tens of thousands of clones, with 70% to 90% found just once. Source: CD4+ or CD8+ T cells sorted from blood, taken in a trial of the OX40 agonist ivuxolimab. Receptor source: an adult with an advanced solid tumor such as melanoma, head and neck, liver or kidney cancer. CDR3s include the opening cysteine and the closing phenylalanine or tryptophan. Each record gives: clone size, D gene, V gene, J gene, CDR3 protein, CDR3 DNA. The D gene is left open where the match is weak. The size field is filled for only some rows; it gives once, few, many or a size class.

size: .; D: TRBD1; V: TRBV7-3; J: TRBJ2-4; CDR3: CASSLTGGWGKNIQYF; DNA: TGTGCCAGCAGCCTGACAGGGGGCTGGGGAAAAAACATTCAGTACTTC
size: .; D: .; V: TRBV7-3; J: TRBJ2-5; CDR3: CASSPDSQETQYF; DNA: TGTGCCAGCAGCCCCGACAGCCAAGAGACCCAGTACTTC
size: once; D: TRBD1; V: TRBV30; J: TRBJ2-7; CDR3: CAWSAPGTGTYEQYF; DNA: TGTGCCTGGAGTGCACCCGGGACAGGGACCTACGAGCAGTACTTC
size: .; D: .; V: TRBV15; J: TRBJ2-7; CDR3: CATSREPGLPYEQYF; DNA: TGTGCCACCAGCAGAGAGCCGGGACTGCCCTACGAGCAGTACTTC
size: .; D: .; V: TRBV13; J: TRBJ2-1; CDR3: CASSLGDKSEQFF; DNA: TGTGCCAGCAGCTTAGGAGACAAGAGTGAGCAGTTCTTC
size: few; D: .; V: TRBV5-4; J: TRBJ2-5; CDR3: CASSLAQGETQYF; DNA: TGTGCCAGCAGCTTGGCCCAGGGGGAGACCCAGTACTTC
size: .; D: TRBD1; V: TRBV18; J: TRBJ1-3; CDR3: CASSSGQGSGNTIYF; DNA: TGTGCCAGCTCTTCGGGACAGGGCTCTGGAAACACCATATATTTT
size: .; D: .; V: TRBV11-2; J: TRBJ2-3; CDR3: CASSPSTDTQYF; DNA: TGTGCCAGCAGCCCGAGCACAGATACGCAGTATTTT
size: .; D: .; V: TRBV5-1; J: TRBJ2-3; CDR3: CASSHLGEDTQYF; DNA: TGCGCCAGCAGCCACCTTGGGGAGGATACGCAGTATTTT
size: .; D: .; V: TRBV6-5; J: TRBJ1-5; CDR3: CASSYTTGRQPQHF; DNA: TGTGCCAGCAGTTATACGACAGGTAGACAGCCCCAGCATTTT
size: .; D: TRBD1; V: TRBV30; J: TRBJ1-2; CDR3: CAWSPPRDRVRVNYGYTF; DNA: TGTGCCTGGAGTCCCCCCCGGGACAGGGTTAGGGTTAACTATGGCTACACCTTC
size: .; D: TRBD2; V: TRBV28; J: TRBJ2-1; CDR3: CASSLGTTNEQFF; DNA: TGTGCCAGCAGTCTAGGGACTACCAATGAGCAGTTCTTC
size: few; D: .; V: TRBV6-1; J: TRBJ2-5; CDR3: CASSVQASQETQYF; DNA: TGTGCCAGCAGTGTTCAGGCTTCACAAGAGACCCAGTACTTC
size: once; D: .; V: TRBV28; J: TRBJ1-2; CDR3: CASTVGGLLKGYTF; DNA: TGTGCCAGCACTGTAGGGGGGCTGTTAAAAGGCTACACCTTC
size: .; D: .; V: TRBV19; J: TRBJ2-2; CDR3: CASSIATGSRRNTGELFF; DNA: TGTGCCAGTAGTATAGCAACGGGGTCCAGGAGAAACACCGGGGAGCTGTTTTTT
size: .; D: TRBD2; V: TRBV25-1; J: TRBJ2-1; CDR3: CASSVGTSGRNEQFF; DNA: TGTGCCAGCAGTGTTGGGACTAGCGGGAGAAATGAGCAGTTCTTC
size: .; D: TRBD1; V: TRBV9; J: TRBJ1-2; CDR3: CASSESTGGIYGYTF; DNA: TGTGCCAGCAGCGAATCAACAGGGGGGATCTATGGCTACACCTTC
size: .; D: TRBD2; V: TRBV2; J: TRBJ2-7; CDR3: CASDLLSGGEQYF; DNA: TGTGCCAGCGACCTCCTCAGCGGGGGCGAGCAGTACTTC
size: .; D: .; V: TRBV27; J: TRBJ2-7; CDR3: CASSFYGSYEQYF; DNA: TGTGCCAGCAGTTTCTACGGATCCTACGAGCAGTACTTC
size: once; D: .; V: TRBV19; J: TRBJ1-5; CDR3: CASSSLDRISNQPQHF; DNA: TGTGCCAGTAGTTCACTCGACAGGATTAGCAATCAGCCCCAGCATTTT
size: .; D: .; V: TRBV6-6; J: TRBJ2-2; CDR3: CASSYSRKNTGELFF; DNA: TGTGCCAGCAGTTACTCGAGGAAGAACACCGGGGAGCTGTTTTTT
size: .; D: TRBD1; V: TRBV27; J: TRBJ1-2; CDR3: CASSPGGTGNVYGYTF; DNA: TGTGCCAGCTCTCCTGGGGGGACAGGGAATGTCTATGGCTACACCTTC
size: .; D: .; V: TRBV28; J: TRBJ2-1; CDR3: CASPSNNEQFF; DNA: TGTGCCAGCCCCTCGAACAATGAGCAGTTCTTC